The 30 T cell receptor beta chains reported below all come from one sample, sequenced in a study of T-cell reconstitution after alpha-beta-depleted transplantation in children. The authors prepared the TCRbeta library with unique molecular identifiers. TCRdb processed the PCR reads anew with MiXCR; each CDR3 protein has one entry. The profile shows some 220,000 distinct CDR3 sequences, roughly a tenth of them singletons. The sample here was PBMCs, taken before TCRalphabeta/CD19-depleted stem cell transplant. These receptors all come from a child less than two years old with acute myeloid leukemia, due to receive a stem cell transplant.

This chain links TRBV6-1 with TRBJ2-7; D is possibly TRBD1 (5 bases). Per germline, CDR1 MNHNS and CDR2 SASEGT. This CDR3 has 15 residues. Trimming stripped 6 bases from V and 2 bases from J, with 17 bases between. The chain's CDR3 is CASSHLGAGPYEQYF. The CDR3 coding sequence is TGTGCCAGCAGCCACCTAGGGGCAGGCCCCTACGAGCAGTACTTC.

This clonotype was detected ten times or more. The chain uses TRBV28 and TRBJ1-2, with 8 bases lining up with TRBD1. Germline V gene lookup returns CDR1 MDHEN and CDR2 SYDVKM. This CDR3 region has 14 residues. J was trimmed by 6 bases and V by 6 bases; bases with no gene match: 9. The CDR3 nucleotides are TGTGCCAGCAGCAGACAGGGGACCTATGATGGCTACACCTTC. Protein: CASSRQGTYDGYTF.

At least ten counts were recorded for this clonotype. The V and J genes are TRBV20-1 and TRBJ1-1; D unclear. Germline CDR1 DFQATT, CDR2 SNEGSKA (reference sequence). The CDR3 spans 15 residues. Trimming shortened V by 5 bases and J by 0 bases, and 16 bases separated the two germline ends. CDR3 nucleotides: TGCAGTGCTCCCGCTTGGGCAGCTATGAACACTGAAGCTTTCTTT. Its protein is CSAPAWAAMNTEAFF.

This clonotype was observed many times. V and J are TRBV25-1 and TRBJ1-5; no reliable D call. V lost 3 bases and J 0 bases, leaving 6 bases between the germline ends. The CDR3 loop spans 14 amino acids. Germline assignment: CDR1 MGHDK and CDR2 SYGVNS. CDR3 in DNA: TGTGCCAGCAGTGACAGTTATAGCAATCAGCCCCAGCATTTT. Protein sequence: CASSDSYSNQPQHF.

With respect to this clonotype: A far larger clone is off by one base, so a read error is likely. The V call is TRBV5-1, the J call TRBJ2-5, with D possibly being TRBD2 (5 bases). Per germline, CDR1 SGHRS and CDR2 YFSETQ. This CDR3 is 12 amino acids long. The CDR3 nucleotides read TGCGCCAGCAGCTTGGGTTGGGAGACCCAGAACTTC. This sequence encodes CASSLGWETQNF.

The chain has TRBV12-3 or TRBV12-4 and TRBJ1-1; no firm D call. Trimming pared 8 bases from V and 0 bases from J, leaving 10 bases between. The CDR3 runs 13 residues. CDR3 protein: CASGGRMNTEAFF. CDR3 DNA: TGTGCCAGCGGAGGAAGAATGAACACTGAAGCTTTCTTT.

This clonotype was recorded many times. This sequence joins TRBV20-1 and TRBJ2-2, with unresolved D. Trimming removed 0 bases from V and 6 bases from J, with 5 bases in between. The CDR3 has 12 amino acids. CDR1 is DFQATT, CDR2 SNEGSKA, per germline (reference sequence). CDR3 in DNA: TGCAGTGCTAGAGATACCCCCGGGGAGCTGTTTTTT. It yields the protein CSARDTPGELFF.

This clonotype has a count of ten or more. The gene calls are TRBV24-1 and TRBJ1-2; no clear D. The length of the CDR3 is 12 residues. Between the trimmed V and J ends, which lost 9 bases and 0 bases, there was a span of 7 bases. The V gene's germline CDR1 is KGHDR and CDR2 SFDVKD. The CDR3 DNA is TGTGCCACCGAGGGCACTAACTATGGCTACACCTTC. Its translation: CATEGTNYGYTF.

At least ten counts were recorded for this clonotype. The rearrangement uses TRBV4-2 and TRBJ2-7; the D is unclear. Germline lookup yields CDR1 LGHNA and CDR2 YNFKEQ. V lost 1 base and J 6 bases, leaving 13 bases between the germline ends. The CDR3 spans 14 residues. In DNA form, the CDR3 reads TGTGCCAGCAGCCAAGGGGAAGGCGGTCGCGAGCAGTACTTC. Its translation: CASSQGEGGREQYF.

This clonotype was counted at least ten times. The rearrangement uses TRBV7-9 and TRBJ2-1; 7 bases fit TRBD1. The V gene's germline CDR1 is SEHNR and CDR2 FQNEAQ (reference sequence). The CDR3 covers 15 residues. The V and J ends lost 4 bases and 4 bases, in that order; junction bases with no gene match: 7. CDR3 in DNA: TGTGCCAGCAGCTCCAAGGGGGCTACTTACAATGAGCAGTTCTTC. Its protein product is CASSSKGATYNEQFF.

This clonotype was detected once. A read error may be the cause here, since a much bigger clone is one base away. This sequence joins TRBV28 and TRBJ1-3, with D perhaps TRBD1 (5 bases). CDR1 and CDR2 from the germline V gene are MDHEN and SYDVKM. The CDR3 covers 15 residues. Trimming pared 5 bases from V and 4 bases from J, leaving 15 bases between. CDR3 sequence: CASSQRGQLGNTIYF. CDR3 in DNA: TGTGCCAGCAGTCAGAGGGGCCAGCTCGGAAACACCATATATTTT. The full variable domain, in which reference TRBV28 and TRBJ1-3 provide the parts outside the CDR3, is DVKVTQSSRYLVKRTGEKVFLECVQDMDHENMFWYRQDPGLGLRLIYFSYDVKMKEKGDIPEGYSVSREKKERFSLILESASTNQTSMYLCASSQRGQLGNTIYFGEGSWLTVV.

This clonotype was detected ten times or more. V usage is TRBV28 and J usage is TRBJ1-2; tentatively, D is TRBD1 (6 bases). This CDR3 contains 14 residues. Trimming pared 4 bases from V and 4 bases from J, leaving 13 bases between. Per germline, CDR1 MDHEN and CDR2 SYDVKM. The CDR3 bases are TGTGCCAGCAGTTCTACCACAGGGATCTATGGCTACACCTTC. This sequence encodes CASSSTTGIYGYTF.

Points on this clonotype: Possible read error: a much larger clone is one base away. This chain links TRBV29-1 with TRBJ2-2; TRBD2 might be the D (5 bases). The germline gives CDR1 SQVTM, CDR2 ANQGSEA. The CDR3 runs 12 residues. CDR3 residues: CSVGQYTGELCF. The DNA for the CDR3 is TGCAGCGTTGGGCAGTACACCGGGGAGCTGTGTTTT.

The gene calls are TRBV24-1 and TRBJ2-1; no reliable D call. The V end lost 2 bases, the J end lost 13 bases, and 11 bases lay between the germline ends. CDR1 is KGHDR, CDR2 SFDVKD, per germline. This CDR3 has 12 residues. The CDR3 spells CATSDSGLGQFF. Here the CDR3 DNA reads TGTGCCACCAGTGATTCCGGCCTCGGACAGTTCTTC.

This clonotype was seen many times. This CDR3 reads CASSSLPGQSYEQYF. Written as DNA, the CDR3 is TGCGCCAGCAGCTCCCTACCAGGACAAAGCTACGAGCAGTACTTC. The V gene is TRBV5-1, the J gene TRBJ2-7; D may be TRBD1 (5 bases). Germline V gives CDR1 SGHRS, CDR2 YFSETQ. The CDR3 totals 15 residues. V was pared by 3 bases and J by 3 bases, with 16 bases between.

This clonotype came up many times. The chain combines TRBV5-1 with TRBJ2-1; 9 nucleotides match TRBD2. The CDR3 runs to 17 residues. Trimming cost V 4 bases and J 4 bases; bases outside gene matches: 12. Germline V gives CDR1 SGHRS, CDR2 YFSETQ. CDR3 in amino acids: CASSPHEARGGYNEQFF. CDR3 DNA sequence: TGCGCCAGCAGCCCCCATGAGGCGCGGGGGGGATACAATGAGCAGTTCTTC.

This clonotype showed up many times. The chain links TRBV15 to TRBJ1-4; D may be TRBD1 (5 bases). V dropped 3 bases and J dropped 8 bases, with 13 bases sitting between them. The germline gives CDR1 LNHNV, CDR2 YYDKDF (reference sequence). The CDR3 is made up of 14 amino acids. DNA of the CDR3: TGTGCCACCAGCAGCAGGGACCTTGGGGAAAAACTGTTTTTT. It specifies CATSSRDLGEKLFF.

This clonotype was observed once. A much larger clone sits a single nucleotide away, making a read error possible. V gene TRBV5-1 combines with J gene TRBJ1-1; D not resolved. V dropped 0 bases and J dropped 9 bases, with 12 bases sitting between them. The CDR3 runs 13 residues. Germline V gives CDR1 SGHRS, CDR2 YFSETQ. CDR3 DNA: TGCGCCAGCAGCTTGGGGTTGGCGACTCAAGCTTTCTTT. Encoded protein: CASSLGLATQAFF. Combining the CDR3 with reference TRBV5-1 and TRBJ1-1 gives the whole variable domain KAGVTQTPRYLIKTRGQQVTLSCSPISGHRSVSWYQQTPGQGLQFLFEYFSETQRNKGNFPGRFSGRQFSNSRSEMNVSTLELGDSALYLCASSLGLATQAFFGQGTRLTVV.

This clonotype has a count of ten or more. The chain has TRBV5-6 and TRBJ2-2, with D unclear. The CDR3 covers 17 residues. Trimming took 0 bases from V and 1 from J, leaving 13 bases between them. Per the germline V gene, CDR1 is SGHDT and CDR2 is YYEEEE. The CDR3 here is CASSLVWLTLNTGELFF. CDR3 sequence (DNA): TGTGCCAGCAGCTTGGTTTGGCTTACTTTGAACACCGGGGAGCTGTTTTTT.

This clonotype was seen a few times. The chain uses TRBV23-1 and TRBJ2-2; TRBD1 aligns across 9 bases. TRBV23-1 is labeled an ORF, and its function is uncertain. With V trimmed by 2 bases and J by 5 bases, 3 bases remained unmatched. This CDR3 comprises 15 residues. The CDR3 region has the DNA TGCGCCAGCAGTCAAGAAGGGACAGGGACCGGGGAGCTGTTTTTT. Translation gives CASSQEGTGTGELFF.

This clonotype was detected many times. The chain recombines TRBV12-3 or TRBV12-4 with TRBJ2-4; TRBD1 or TRBD2 may be the D gene (6 bases each). V shed 2 bases and J shed 0 bases, with 11 bases lying between them. The CDR3 is made up of 16 amino acids. CDR3 nucleotide sequence: TGTGCCAGCAGTTTAAGGGGGGCGACAGCCAAAAACATTCAGTACTTC. It codes for CASSLRGATAKNIQYF.

There are a few counts of this clonotype. This rearrangement joins TRBV7-6 to TRBJ2-3, with 11 bases identical to TRBD2. V was clipped by 4 bases and J by 5 bases; unmatched bases: 5. The CDR3 has 15 amino acids. Germline V gene sequence: CDR1 SGHVS, CDR2 FNYEAQ. The CDR3 here is CASSWRLAGLDTQYF. In DNA, the CDR3 is TGTGCCAGCAGCTGGCGACTAGCGGGATTAGATACGCAGTATTTT. The entire variable domain, with the rest obtained from reference TRBV7-6 and TRBJ2-3, is as follows: GAGVSQSPRYKVTKRGQDVALRCDPISGHVSLYWYRQALGQGPEFLTYFNYEAQQDKSGLPNDRFSAERPEGSISTLTIQRTEQRDSAMYRCASSWRLAGLDTQYFGPGTRLTVL.

There are many counts of this clonotype. The genes are TRBV7-9 and TRBJ2-2; D gene ambiguous. Trimming removed 5 bases from V and 6 bases from J, with 7 bases in between. This CDR3 contains 12 residues. Germline loops: CDR1 SEHNR, CDR2 FQNEAQ (reference sequence). This CDR3 reads CASSRSAGELFF. Written as DNA, the CDR3 is TGTGCCAGCAGCCGGTCGGCCGGGGAGCTGTTTTTT.

This clonotype was detected many times. The chain joins TRBV6-2 or TRBV6-3 to TRBJ2-3; 11 nucleotides match TRBD2. The CDR3 runs 21 residues. Trimming at V came to 0 bases and at J to 0 bases, leaving 14 bases not matched to a gene. Germline V gene lookup returns CDR1 MNHEY and CDR2 SVGEGT. CDR3 nucleotide sequence: TGTGCCAGCAGTTACTCGAGCGGGACTAGCGGTCCCCGTGCTAGCACAGATACGCAGTATTTT. Protein product: CASSYSSGTSGPRASTDTQYF.

This clonotype was observed at least ten times. The V call is TRBV7-3, the J call TRBJ2-6, with D possibly being TRBD1 (6 bases). Germline V lookup: CDR1 SGHTA, CDR2 FQGTGA. Between the trimmed V and J ends, which lost 2 bases and 2 bases, there was a span of 10 bases. The CDR3 has 16 amino acids. In nucleotides, the CDR3 is TGTGCCAGCAGCTTAGACAGGAATACTGGGGCCAACGTCCTGACTTTC. Translation: CASSLDRNTGANVLTF.

This clonotype was recorded many times. This rearrangement joins TRBV5-4 to TRBJ2-3; D possibly uses TRBD1 or TRBD2 (5 bases each). Trimming pared 8 bases from V and 1 base from J, leaving 14 bases between. Germline CDR1 and CDR2: SGHNT and YYREEE (reference sequence). The CDR3 spans 14 residues. The CDR3 is CASCRDRRTDTQYF. CDR3 coding DNA: TGTGCCAGTTGCCGGGACCGACGCACAGATACGCAGTATTTT.

This clonotype was seen ten or more times. The chain employs TRBV5-1 and TRBJ2-2; D not resolved. The ends were cut back, 1 base at V and 3 bases at J, with 10 bases in the middle. Germline V gene sequence: CDR1 SGHRS, CDR2 YFSETQ. The CDR3 spans 15 residues. CDR3 DNA: TGCGCCAGCAGCTTGACTATCCATGACACCGGGGAGCTGTTTTTT. Translated, it gives CASSLTIHDTGELFF.

This clonotype was seen at least ten times. The chain uses TRBV29-1 and TRBJ2-7; tentative D call: TRBD2 (6 bases). CDR3 length: 17 amino acids. Looked up from germline, CDR1 is SQVTM and CDR2 is ANQGSEA. V lost 7 bases, J lost 5 bases, and 30 bases lay in between. CDR3 protein: CSALGDSRAGTLDEQYF. The CDR3 region has the DNA TGCAGCGCCCTGGGGGACTCAAGGGCAGGGACCCTCGACGAGCAGTACTTC.

This clonotype came up many times. This sequence joins TRBV30 and TRBJ1-1; no clear D gene. The CDR3 has 12 residues. With 4 bases removed from V and 4 bases from J, the gap between germline ends came to 10 bases. Germline CDR1 GTSNPN, CDR2 SVGIG (reference sequence). The CDR3 sequence: CAWMRGLTEAFF. The CDR3 region has the DNA TGTGCCTGGATGAGAGGGCTCACTGAAGCTTTCTTT. The full variable domain, rest sourced from reference TRBV30 and TRBJ1-1, is SQTIHQWPATLVQPVGSPLSLECTVEGTSNPNLYWYRQAAGRGLQLLFYSVGIGQISSEVPQNLSASRPQDRQFILSSKKLLLSDSGFYLCAWMRGLTEAFFGQGTRLTVV.

This clonotype came up many times. The genes are TRBV4-1 and TRBJ2-3, with D perhaps matching TRBD2 (6 bases). In germline, CDR1 is MGHRA, CDR2 YSYEKL. V was trimmed by 1 base and J by 5 bases, leaving 13 bases between them. This CDR3 contains 15 residues. CDR3 nucleotide sequence: TGCGCCAGCAGCCAAGGACTAGTTTTGAGAGATACGCAGTATTTT. This codes for CASSQGLVLRDTQYF.